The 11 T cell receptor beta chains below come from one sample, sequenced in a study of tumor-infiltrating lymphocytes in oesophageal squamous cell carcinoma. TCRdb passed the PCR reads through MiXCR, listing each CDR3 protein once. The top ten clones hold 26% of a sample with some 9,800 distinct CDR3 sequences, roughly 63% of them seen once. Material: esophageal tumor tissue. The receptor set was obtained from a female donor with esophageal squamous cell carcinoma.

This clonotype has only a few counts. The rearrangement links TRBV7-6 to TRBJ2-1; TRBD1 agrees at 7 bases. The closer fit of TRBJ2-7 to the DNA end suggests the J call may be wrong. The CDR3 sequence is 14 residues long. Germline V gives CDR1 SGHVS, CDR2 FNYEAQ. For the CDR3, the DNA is TGTGCCAGCAGCCGCAGGGGGACCCAGGGCGAGCAGTACTTC. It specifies CASSRRGTQGEQYF.

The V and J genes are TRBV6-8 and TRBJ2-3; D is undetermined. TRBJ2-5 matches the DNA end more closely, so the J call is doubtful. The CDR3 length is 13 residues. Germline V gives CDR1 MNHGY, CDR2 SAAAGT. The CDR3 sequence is CASSSGPQQTQYF. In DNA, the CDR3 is TGTGCCAGCAGTTCGGGCCCTCAGCAGACCCAGTACTTC.

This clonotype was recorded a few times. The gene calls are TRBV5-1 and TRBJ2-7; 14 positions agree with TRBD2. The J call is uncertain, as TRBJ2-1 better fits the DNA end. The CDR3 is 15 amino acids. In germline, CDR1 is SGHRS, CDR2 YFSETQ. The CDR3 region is CASSTGLAGANEQFF. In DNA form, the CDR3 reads TGCGCCAGCAGCACGGGACTAGCGGGAGCCAATGAGCAGTTCTTC.

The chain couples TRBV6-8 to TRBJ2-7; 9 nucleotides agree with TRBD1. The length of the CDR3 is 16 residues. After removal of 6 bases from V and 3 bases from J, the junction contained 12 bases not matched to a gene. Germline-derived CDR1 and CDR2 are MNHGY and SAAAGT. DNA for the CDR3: TGTGCCAGCAGAAAACAGGGGGCGGTTTTTAGCTACGAGCAGTACTTC. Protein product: CASRKQGAVFSYEQYF.

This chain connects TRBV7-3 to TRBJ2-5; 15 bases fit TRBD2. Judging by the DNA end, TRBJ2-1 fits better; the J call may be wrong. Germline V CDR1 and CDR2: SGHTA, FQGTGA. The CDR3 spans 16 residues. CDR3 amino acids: CASSSGLAGGHYEQFF. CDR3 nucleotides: TGTGCCAGCAGCTCCGGACTAGCGGGAGGGCACTATGAGCAGTTCTTC.

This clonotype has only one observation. This CDR3 is CASSLEGLSTDTQYF. Here the CDR3 DNA reads TGTGCCAGCAGCTTAGAGGGTCTGAGCACAGATACGCAGTATTTT. The V and J genes are TRBV7-6 and TRBJ2-3; D not certain. V shed 1 base and J shed 0 bases, with 8 bases lying between them. The CDR3 is 15 amino acids. CDR1 and CDR2 from the germline V gene are SGHVS and FNYEAQ.

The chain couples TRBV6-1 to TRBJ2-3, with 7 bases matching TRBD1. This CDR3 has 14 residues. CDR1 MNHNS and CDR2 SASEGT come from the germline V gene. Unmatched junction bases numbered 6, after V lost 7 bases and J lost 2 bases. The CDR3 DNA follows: TGTGCCAGCATCAAGGGGGCTATCACAGATACGCAGTATTTT. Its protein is CASIKGAITDTQYF.

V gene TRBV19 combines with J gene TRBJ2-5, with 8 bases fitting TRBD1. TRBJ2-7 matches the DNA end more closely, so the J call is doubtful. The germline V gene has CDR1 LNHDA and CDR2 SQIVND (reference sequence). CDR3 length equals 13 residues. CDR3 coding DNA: TGTGCCAGTAAAGGGACAGGCACCTACGAGCAGTACTTC. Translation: CASKGTGTYEQYF.

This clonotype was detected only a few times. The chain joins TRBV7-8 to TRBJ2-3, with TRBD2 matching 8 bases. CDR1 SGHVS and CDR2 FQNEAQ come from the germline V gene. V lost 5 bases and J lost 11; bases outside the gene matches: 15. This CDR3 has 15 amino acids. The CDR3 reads CASSLSGGGAVMQYF. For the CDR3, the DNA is TGTGCCAGCAGCCTCTCCGGGGGGGGGGCGGTTATGCAGTATTTT.

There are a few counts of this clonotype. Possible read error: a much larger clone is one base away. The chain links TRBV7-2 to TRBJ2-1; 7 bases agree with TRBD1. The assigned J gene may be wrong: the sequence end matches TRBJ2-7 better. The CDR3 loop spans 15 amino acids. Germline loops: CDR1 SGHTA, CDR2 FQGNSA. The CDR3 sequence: CASSLRTGRNDEQYF. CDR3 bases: TGTGCCAGCAGCTTAAGGACAGGCCGTAACGATGAGCAGTACTTC.

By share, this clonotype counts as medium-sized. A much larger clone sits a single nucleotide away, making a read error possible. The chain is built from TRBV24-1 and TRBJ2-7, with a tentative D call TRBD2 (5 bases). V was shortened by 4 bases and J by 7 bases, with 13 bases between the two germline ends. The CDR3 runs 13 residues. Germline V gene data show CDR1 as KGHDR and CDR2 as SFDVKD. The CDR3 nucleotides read TGTGCCACCAGTGACCCCGGACTGAATGAGCAGTACTTC. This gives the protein CATSDPGLNEQYF.